This T cell receptor beta chain comes out of a study of T cells in Graves' hyperthyroidism and ophthalmopathy. Findings and caveats of the study: Ophthalmopathy was model-predicted a median about 6 months pre-onset.

Amplification of TCR beta CDR3 regions used RNA as the template. Initially, a first-round RT-PCR of the TCR CDR3 employed the HTBI primer set. TCRdb analysed the multiplex PCR reads with MiXCR anew, one entry per CDR3 protein. This table holds a few hundred thousand distinct CDR3 sequences, more than 12% found once. For this clonotype: Its cognate antigen is unknown.

Patients counted as stable if ophthalmopathy did not develop within 18 months. Patients showing uncontrolled infection, other autoimmune disease, pregnancy or lactation were ineligible. PBMCs were derived from under 13 ml fresh peripheral blood. Sequenced material: blood. This sequence was found in a woman in her 30s with Graves' hyperthyroidism.

For the CDR3, the DNA is TGTGCCAGTACCCCGGACAGGGGGCTGATCACCGGGGAGCTGTTTTTT. Protein: CASTPDRGLITGELFF. This chain links TRBV19 with TRBJ2-2; 11 nucleotides line up with TRBD1. The germline gives CDR1 LNHDA, CDR2 SQIVND (reference sequence). V was clipped by 7 bases and J by 4 bases; unmatched bases: 8. The CDR3 contains 16 residues.